Each of the 25 T cell receptor beta chains below was sequenced from the same sample in a study of T cells in Graves' hyperthyroidism and ophthalmopathy. Amplified TCR beta CDR3 regions derived from RNA transcripts. TCR CDR3 underwent first-round RT-PCR with the HTBI primer set. TCRdb called the multiplex PCR reads again in MiXCR, with one record for every CDR3 protein. The repertoire consists of around 800,000 distinct CDR3 sequences, with over 35% occurring once and the leading ten covering 7.5% to 9.5%. Input material: blood. These TCRs come from a man younger than 35 with Graves' hyperthyroidism.

This clonotype was observed at least ten times. The chain is built from TRBV5-8 and TRBJ1-2, with 8 bases fitting TRBD1. The CDR3 extends over 13 amino acids. V lost 4 bases, J lost 6 bases, and 5 bases stayed unmatched. Germline V gene sequence: CDR1 SGHTS, CDR2 YDEGEE. The CDR3 DNA follows: TGTGCCAGCAGCACGGGACAGGATAATGGCTACACCTTC. Encoded protein: CASSTGQDNGYTF.

With respect to this clonotype: This may be a read error: a much more frequent sequence differs by one nucleotide. DNA of the CDR3: TGTGCCATCAGTTACTCCTGGGGCAATCAGCCCCAGCATTTT. It is translated as CAISYSWGNQPQHF. The rearrangement uses TRBV6-5 and TRBJ1-5; D remains ambiguous. Germline V CDR1 and CDR2: MNHEY, SVGAGI. The CDR3 is made up of 14 amino acids.

This clonotype was seen at least ten times. The chain combines TRBV29-1 with TRBJ1-4, with TRBD1 matching over 8 bases. The CDR3 contains 14 residues. CDR1 is SQVTM, CDR2 ANQGSEA, per germline. V trimming: 0 bases; J trimming: 8 bases; junction bases outside the gene matches: 5. DNA for the CDR3: TGCAGCGTTGAAGAAGGACAGGGATACGAAAAACTGTTTTTT. Residues: CSVEEGQGYEKLFF.

The chain links TRBV12-3 or TRBV12-4 to TRBJ2-7; D call uncertain. The CDR3 loop spans 11 amino acids. Trimming left V 4 bases short and J 12 bases short, with 13 bases between. CDR3 sequence reads: CASSSDGSWYF. CDR3 DNA: TGTGCCAGCAGTTCTGACGGGTCTTGGTACTTC.

The rearrangement joins TRBV5-1 to TRBJ1-5; D gene uncertain. Germline V lookup: CDR1 SGHRS, CDR2 YFSETQ. Trimming left V 6 bases short and J 1 base short, with 11 bases between. The CDR3 spans 14 residues. The CDR3 region has the DNA TGCGCCAGCAAAGCAGGAGGAAGCAATCAGCCCCAGCATTTT. It codes for CASKAGGSNQPQHF.

V gene TRBV25-1 combines with J gene TRBJ1-4; no clear D gene. The CDR3 is 15 residues long. Per germline, CDR1 MGHDK and CDR2 SYGVNS. Trimming took 5 bases from V and 3 from J, leaving 13 bases between them. CDR3 sequence reads: CASSKGPSPNEKLFF. The DNA for the CDR3 is TGTGCCAGCAGTAAAGGACCGTCACCTAATGAAAAACTGTTTTTT. Full variable domain (outside the CDR3, taken from reference TRBV25-1 and TRBJ1-4): EADIYQTPRYLVIGTGKKITLECSQTMGHDKMYWYQQDPGMELHLIHYSYGVNSTEKGDLSSESTVSRIRTEHFPLTLESARPSHTSQYLCASSKGPSPNEKLFFGSGTQLSVL.

This clonotype was found once. The V and J genes are TRBV20-1 and TRBJ2-5, with a tentative D call TRBD2 (7 bases). Looked up from germline, CDR1 is DFQATT and CDR2 is SNEGSKA (reference sequence). The V gene lost 5 bases and the J gene lost 9 bases, with 19 bases spanning the gap. The CDR3 length is 13 residues. CDR3 region: CSARGAVDQPQYF. The DNA for the CDR3 is TGCAGTGCTCGGGGGGCGGTGGATCAGCCCCAGTACTTC.

This clonotype was picked up many times. V gene TRBV5-1 combines with J gene TRBJ1-2; 9 bases map to TRBD1. V dropped 4 bases and J dropped 5; count of bases not matched to a gene: 3. Germline V gene sequence: CDR1 SGHRS, CDR2 YFSETQ. CDR3 size: 13 residues. In DNA form, the CDR3 reads TGCGCCAGCAGCACACAGGGGGCTTATGGCTACACCTTC. Amino acids: CASSTQGAYGYTF.

This chain connects TRBV29-1 to TRBJ2-2, with 7 bases fitting TRBD1. Germline CDR1 SQVTM, CDR2 ANQGSEA. Germline trimming cut 5 bases from V and 4 bases from J; bases unmatched to any gene: 7. The CDR3 covers 14 residues. CDR3 region: CSVIYRGITGELFF. In nucleotides, the CDR3 is TGCAGCGTTATTTACAGGGGCATCACCGGGGAGCTGTTTTTT.

This rearrangement joins TRBV12-5 to TRBJ1-2; perhaps TRBD1 as D (5 bases). Trimming left V 2 bases short and J 7 bases short, with 20 bases between. CDR3 length equals 16 residues. Looked up from germline, CDR1 is LGHNT and CDR2 is FRNRAP. CDR3 bases: TGTGCTAGTGGTTTGCCTGGGACCGAGTGGGATGGTGGCTACACCTTC. This encodes CASGLPGTEWDGGYTF.

The chain carries TRBV7-2 and TRBJ2-7; 9 bases fit TRBD2. Losses at the gene ends were 5 bases for V and 2 bases for J; bases not matched to a gene: 4. Germline assignment: CDR1 SGHTA and CDR2 FQGNSA. This CDR3 comprises 14 residues. The CDR3 reads CASSATSGPYEQYF. CDR3 coding DNA: TGTGCCAGCAGCGCGACTAGCGGCCCCTACGAGCAGTACTTC. The full variable domain, rest sourced from reference TRBV7-2 and TRBJ2-7, is GAGVSQSPSNKVTEKGKDVELRCDPISGHTALYWYRQSLGQGLEFLIYFQGNSAPDKSGLPSDRFSAERTGGSVSTLTIQRTQQEDSAVYLCASSATSGPYEQYFGPGTRLTVT.

This clonotype appeared many times. The rearrangement uses TRBV7-2 and TRBJ2-5, with D tentatively TRBD1 (5 bases). CDR3 length: 14 amino acids. Per the germline V gene, CDR1 is SGHTA and CDR2 is FQGNSA. V lost 5 bases and J lost 4, with 14 bases in between. The CDR3 here is CASSLGALLETQYF. Here the CDR3 DNA reads TGTGCCAGCAGCCTAGGGGCACTGCTAGAGACCCAGTACTTC.

In this sample, this clonotype turned up once. Germline and junction disagree at one end, which may indicate a read error. The chain employs TRBV12-3 or TRBV12-4 and TRBJ2-7; D is unresolved. This CDR3 contains 13 residues. The CDR3 loop reads CPSSLGQSYEQYF. The DNA for the CDR3 is TGTCCCAGCAGTTTAGGGCAGTCCTACGAGCAGTACTTC.

The chain combines TRBV2 with TRBJ1-2; a possible D gene is TRBD1 (6 bases). With 5 bases removed from V and 7 bases from J, the gap between germline ends came to 14 bases. The CDR3 runs 13 residues. Germline V lookup: CDR1 SNHLY, CDR2 FYNNEI. The CDR3 DNA reads TGTGCCAGCAGTATGGACAGAAACGGTGGCTACACCTTC. It specifies CASSMDRNGGYTF. Full variable domain (missing parts from reference TRBV2 and TRBJ1-2): EPEVTQTPSHQVTQMGQEVILRCVPISNHLYFYWYRQILGQKVEFLVSFYNNEISEKSEIFDDQFSVERPDGSNFTLKIRSTKLEDSAMYFCASSMDRNGGYTFGSGTRLTVV.

The sample holds many counts of this clonotype. The chain combines TRBV2 with TRBJ1-4, with unresolved D. The CDR3 is made up of 14 amino acids. Trimming removed 5 bases at V and 0 bases at J, with 7 bases between. Looked up from germline, CDR1 is SNHLY and CDR2 is FYNNEI. The CDR3 spells CASSQVSTNEKLFF. CDR3 bases: TGTGCCAGCAGTCAGGTTTCAACTAATGAAAAACTGTTTTTT.

This clonotype was counted only a few times. The rearrangement joins TRBV14 to TRBJ2-7, with D maybe TRBD2 (6 bases). The CDR3 is made up of 15 amino acids. V gave up 3 bases and J gave up 5 bases, with 17 bases separating them. Germline assignment: CDR1 SGHDN and CDR2 FVKESK. CDR3 nucleotide sequence: TGTGCCAGCAGCCACACCGGGAGCCAGTACAACGAGCAGTACTTC. Protein sequence: CASSHTGSQYNEQYF.

The chain employs TRBV10-3 and TRBJ1-5; TRBD1 matches 8 bases. The junction had 13 bases not matched to a gene; V was cut back by 10 bases and J by 2 bases. Germline assignment: CDR1 ENHRY and CDR2 SYGVKD. The CDR3 runs 16 residues. DNA of the CDR3: TGTGCCACCGGGACAGGCTCCCTTGGGGGCAATCAGCCCCAGCATTTT. It encodes CATGTGSLGGNQPQHF.

V and J are TRBV6-5 and TRBJ1-2; D remains ambiguous. CDR1 and CDR2 from the germline V gene are MNHEY and SVGAGI. The V end was cut by 6 bases, the J end by 8 bases, with 13 bases between. CDR3 length: 12 residues. This CDR3 reads CASREAPPGYTF. The CDR3 coding sequence is TGTGCCAGCAGAGAAGCCCCCCCGGGCTACACCTTC.

The chain employs TRBV19 and TRBJ1-5; 9 bases match TRBD1. The germline V gene encodes CDR1 LNHDA and CDR2 SQIVND (reference sequence). Losses at the gene ends were 4 bases for V and 3 bases for J; bases not matched to a gene: 10. The length of the CDR3 is 17 residues. The CDR3 region has the DNA TGTGCCAGTAGTACCTTCGGGACAGGGAACCTCAATCAGCCCCAGCATTTT. As protein: CASSTFGTGNLNQPQHF.

Comment on this clonotype: With a much larger clone just one base away, this may be a read error. V usage is TRBV2 and J usage is TRBJ1-2, with no clear D. The length of the CDR3 is 14 residues. Per germline, CDR1 SNHLY and CDR2 FYNNEI. The CDR3 is CANSEEGSLYGYTF. CDR3 nucleotide sequence: TGTGCCAACAGTGAAGAGGGCAGTTTGTATGGCTACACCTTC. Full variable domain (rest looked up from reference TRBV2 and TRBJ1-2): EPEVTQTPSHQVTQMGQEVILRCVPISNHLYFYWYRQILGQKVEFLVSFYNNEISEKSEIFDDQFSVERPDGSNFTLKIRSTKLEDSAMYFCANSEEGSLYGYTFGSGTRLTVV.

The chain recombines TRBV7-2 with TRBJ1-2; 10 bases map to TRBD1. J was trimmed by 4 bases and V by 2 bases; bases with no gene match: 7. CDR3 length: 16 residues. CDR1 and CDR2 (germline): SGHTA, FQGNSA. This CDR3 is CASSLLGTGVLYGYTF. CDR3 coding DNA: TGTGCCAGCAGCTTACTCGGGACAGGGGTTCTCTATGGCTACACCTTC.

This clonotype was observed at least ten times. V gene TRBV19 combines with J gene TRBJ1-1; D ambiguous. The germline V gene has CDR1 LNHDA and CDR2 SQIVND (reference sequence). The CDR3 contains 13 residues. Deletions cut 2 bases from V and 1 base from J, with 5 bases between. The DNA for the CDR3 is TGTGCCAGTAGTATACTCCAGAACACTGAAGCTTTCTTT. It encodes CASSILQNTEAFF. Together with reference TRBV19 and TRBJ1-1, the CDR3 gives the full variable domain: DGGITQSPKYLFRKEGQNVTLSCEQNLNHDAMYWYRQDPGQGLRLIYYSQIVNDFQKGDIAEGYSVSREKKESFPLTVTSAQKNPTAFYLCASSILQNTEAFFGQGTRLTVV.

The chain uses TRBV7-2 and TRBJ1-1; TRBD1 is a possible D gene (6 bases). V was clipped by 4 bases and J by 4 bases, with 16 bases between them. Looked up from germline, CDR1 is SGHTA and CDR2 is FQGNSA. This CDR3 contains 15 residues. For the CDR3, the DNA is TGTGCCAGCAGCTCACGACCGAGGGGGACCACTGAAGCTTTCTTT. As protein: CASSSRPRGTTEAFF.

A remark on this clonotype: A much larger clone differs by one base, so this may be a read error. The chain employs TRBV19 and TRBJ1-4, with TRBD1 as a possible D gene (5 bases). The germline gives CDR1 LNHDA, CDR2 SQIVND (reference sequence). The CDR3 has 13 residues. The V gene lost 3 bases and the J gene lost 8 bases, with 10 bases spanning the gap. The CDR3 nucleotides are TGTGCCAGTAGTATTGGAGGGGTGGAAAAACTGTTTTTT. Its protein product is CASSIGGVEKLFF.

The chain is built from TRBV7-2 and TRBJ2-5; 11 positions match TRBD2. CDR1 SGHTA and CDR2 FQGNSA come from the germline V gene. Losses at the gene ends were 1 base for V and 5 bases for J; bases not matched to a gene: 6. The CDR3 totals 16 residues. The CDR3 reads CASSLVIAGGQETQYF. Here the CDR3 DNA reads TGTGCCAGCAGCTTAGTCATAGCGGGGGGGCAGGAGACCCAGTACTTC.